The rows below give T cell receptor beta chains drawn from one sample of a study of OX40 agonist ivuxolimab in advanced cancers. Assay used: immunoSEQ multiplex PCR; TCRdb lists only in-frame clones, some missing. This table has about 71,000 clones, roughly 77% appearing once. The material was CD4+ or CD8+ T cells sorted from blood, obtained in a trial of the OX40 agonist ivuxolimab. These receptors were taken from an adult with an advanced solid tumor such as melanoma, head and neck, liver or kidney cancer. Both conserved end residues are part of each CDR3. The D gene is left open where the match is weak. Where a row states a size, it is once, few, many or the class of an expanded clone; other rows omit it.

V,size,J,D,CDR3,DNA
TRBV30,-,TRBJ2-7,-,CAWSGEGDAREQYF,TGTGCCTGGAGCGGCGAAGGGGATGCGCGCGAGCAGTACTTC
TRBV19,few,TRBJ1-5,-,CASSGEVQPQHF,TGTGCCAGTAGTGGGGAAGTTCAGCCCCAGCATTTT
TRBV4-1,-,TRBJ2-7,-,CASSQSRVTDYEQYF,TGCGCCAGCAGCCAATCCCGGGTTACAGACTACGAGCAGTACTTC
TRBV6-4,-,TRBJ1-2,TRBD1,CASSDTGEKGGYTF,TGTGCCAGCAGTGACACAGGGGAGAAGGGTGGCTACACCTTC
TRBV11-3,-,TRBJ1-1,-,CASSPDRDSTGAFF,TGTGCCAGCAGCCCCGACCGGGACTCTACCGGGGCTTTCTTT
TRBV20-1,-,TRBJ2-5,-,CSAREMQTQYF,TGCAGTGCTAGGGAGATGCAGACCCAGTACTTC
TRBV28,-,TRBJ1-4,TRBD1,CAVATGGSEKLFF,TGTGCCGTAGCTACAGGGGGCAGTGAAAAACTGTTTTTT
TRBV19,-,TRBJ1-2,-,CASSIGGQRSYTF,TGTGCCAGTAGTATAGGGGGTCAAAGGAGCTACACCTTC
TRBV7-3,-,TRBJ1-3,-,CASSLTREDTIYF,TGTGCCAGCAGCTTAACCAGGGAGGACACCATATATTTT
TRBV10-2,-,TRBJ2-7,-,CASSDPLRAYEQYF,TGCGCCAGCAGTGATCCTCTTAGGGCCTACGAGCAGTACTTC
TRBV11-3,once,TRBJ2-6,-,CASSLSGSGANVLTF,TGTGCCAGCAGCTTATCCGGGTCTGGGGCCAACGTCCTGACTTTC
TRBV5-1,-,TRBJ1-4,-,CASSLISVNEKLFF,TGCGCCAGCAGCTTGATTAGCGTTAATGAAAAACTGTTTTTT
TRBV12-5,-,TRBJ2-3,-,CASGLPPRGGSSTDTQYF,TGTGCTAGTGGTTTGCCACCCAGGGGGGGATCCAGCACAGATACGCAGTATTTT
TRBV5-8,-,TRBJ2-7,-,CASSYRPQYEQYF,TGTGCCAGCAGCTACCGACCCCAGTACGAGCAGTACTTC
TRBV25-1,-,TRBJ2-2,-,CASSEFANTGELFF,TGTGCCAGCAGTGAGTTCGCGAACACCGGGGAGCTGTTTTTT
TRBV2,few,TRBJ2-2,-,CASSEFGKPGELFF,TGTGCCAGCAGTGAATTTGGGAAACCCGGGGAGCTGTTTTTT
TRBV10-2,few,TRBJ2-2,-,CASSERPGAGGELFF,TGCGCCAGCAGTGAGCGTCCTGGGGCGGGCGGGGAGCTGTTTTTT
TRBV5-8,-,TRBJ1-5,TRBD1,CASSLRTGNQPQHF,TGTGCCAGCAGCCTCCGGACAGGGAATCAGCCCCAGCATTTT
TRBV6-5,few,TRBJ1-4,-,CASSHTGTTNEKLFF,TGTGCCAGCAGCCACACAGGGACAACTAATGAAAAACTGTTTTTT
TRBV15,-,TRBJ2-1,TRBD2,CATSRGLAENEQFF,TGTGCCACCAGCAGGGGACTAGCGGAGAATGAGCAGTTCTTC
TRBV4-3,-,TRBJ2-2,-,CASSQLSGELFF,TGCGCCAGCAGCCAACTATCCGGGGAGCTGTTTTTT
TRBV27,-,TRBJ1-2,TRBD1,CASSWGGQTYGYTF,TGTGCCAGCAGTTGGGGGGGACAGACGTATGGCTACACCTTC
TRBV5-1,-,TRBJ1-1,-,CASSSQTGNTEAFF,TGCGCCAGCAGTTCCCAGACGGGAAACACTGAAGCTTTCTTT
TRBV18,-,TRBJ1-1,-,CASSLSAGKNTEAFF,TGTGCCAGCTCACTATCCGCCGGAAAGAACACTGAAGCTTTCTTT
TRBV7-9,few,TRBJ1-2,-,CASSALSPGGYTF,TGTGCCAGCAGCGCCCTAAGCCCTGGTGGCTACACCTTC
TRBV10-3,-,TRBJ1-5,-,CAISELPRDQPQHF,TGTGCCATCAGTGAGTTACCAAGGGATCAGCCCCAGCATTTT